A selection of T cell receptor beta chains follows, all from one sample in a study of blood T cell repertoires in COVID-19. The method was immunoSEQ multiplex PCR; TCRdb's version includes in-frame clones alone and lacks a portion of them. The table records roughly 250,000 clones, around nine tenths of them present only once. The sequencing sample was made of peripheral blood. The receptors were gathered from a man aged 30-40 years with acute or convalescent COVID-19. The CDR3 runs from the conserved cysteine through the conserved F or W. D genes are given only for firm matches. A clone size is listed for some rows: how often the clone was seen (once, few, many), or a class if it is expanded.

clone size	D gene	V gene	J gene	CDR3 protein	CDR3 DNA
NA	NA	TRBV28	TRBJ1-4	CASSLGGRVFF	TGTGCCAGCAGTTTAGGAGGGAGGGTGTTTTTT
NA	TRBD1	TRBV5-4	TRBJ2-2	CASSLVRGRSNTGELFF	TGTGCCAGCAGCTTGGTTAGGGGGCGTTCGAACACCGGGGAGCTGTTTTTT
NA	NA	TRBV10-2	TRBJ2-7	CASSERQVHEQYF	TGCGCCAGCAGTGAACGTCAGGTCCACGAGCAGTACTTC
NA	NA	TRBV27	TRBJ2-1	CASSFLGGPSYNEQFF	TGTGCCAGCAGTTTCCTCGGGGGGCCCTCCTACAATGAGCAGTTCTTC
few	NA	TRBV5-8	TRBJ1-2	CASSTWGEGSYGYTF	TGTGCCAGCAGCACCTGGGGAGAGGGAAGCTATGGCTACACCTTC
NA	NA	TRBV5-1	TRBJ2-2	CASSSRQTGELFF	TGCGCCAGCAGCTCCCGACAGACCGGGGAGCTGTTTTTT
NA	NA	TRBV4-2	TRBJ1-3	CASSLLEGSGNTIYF	TGTGCCAGCAGCCTATTGGAGGGGTCCGGAAACACCATATATTTT
NA	NA	TRBV15	TRBJ2-7	CATSRDRPGHEQYF	TGTGCCACCAGCAGGGATAGGCCAGGCCACGAGCAGTACTTC
NA	NA	TRBV5-1	TRBJ1-4	CASSRGGTNEKLFF	TGCGCCAGCAGCCGCGGGGGTACTAATGAAAAACTGTTTTTT
NA	TRBD2	TRBV28	TRBJ2-1	CASTRRGGNEQFF	TGTGCCAGCACGCGGCGGGGGGGCAATGAGCAGTTCTTC
NA	NA	TRBV11-2	TRBJ1-6	CASSPRGTNNSPLHF	TGTGCCAGCAGCCCAAGGGGGACTAATAATTCACCCCTCCACTTT
few	TRBD2	TRBV4-1	TRBJ2-5	CASSQVGGGAWETQYF	TGCGCCAGCAGCCAAGTTGGCGGGGGGGCTTGGGAGACCCAGTACTTC
few	NA	TRBV19	TRBJ2-6	CASSMRGAGANVLTF	TGTGCCAGTAGTATGCGCGGAGCTGGGGCCAACGTCCTGACTTTC
NA	NA	TRBV9	TRBJ1-2	CASSARQQNYGYTF	TGTGCCAGCAGCGCCCGACAGCAGAACTATGGCTACACCTTC
once	NA	TRBV19	TRBJ1-5	CASSMTVNQPQHF	TGTGCCAGTAGTATGACAGTTAATCAGCCCCAGCATTTT
NA	NA	TRBV5-1	TRBJ1-2	CASSLGQPQLTSSYTF	TGCGCCAGCAGCTTGGGACAACCGCAACTCACTTCTAGCTACACCTTC
once	TRBD2	TRBV7-3	TRBJ2-5	CASSLTSLAGGQETQYF	TGTGCCAGCAGCTTAACCTCGCTAGCGGGGGGGCAAGAGACCCAGTACTTC
NA	TRBD1	TRBV5-1	TRBJ1-2	CASGHGTVYGYTF	TGCGCCAGCGGTCACGGGACAGTCTATGGCTACACCTTC
NA	NA	TRBV30	TRBJ1-1	CAWTHDGGTEAFF	TGTGCCTGGACCCATGACGGGGGAACTGAAGCTTTCTTT
NA	NA	TRBV29-1	TRBJ2-3	CSASGDNLSTDTQYF	TGCAGCGCCTCGGGGGATAACCTTAGCACAGATACGCAGTATTTT
NA	TRBD1	TRBV24-1	TRBJ1-4	CATYITGAAIIYELGEKLFF	TGTGCCACCTATATTACAGGGGCTGCCATTATTTACGAACTTGGTGAAAAACTGTTTTTT
NA	TRBD2	TRBV24-1	TRBJ2-5	CATSSGLAGGGQETQYF	TGTGCCACCTCCTCGGGACTAGCGGGGGGTGGACAAGAGACCCAGTACTTC
NA	TRBD2	TRBV27	TRBJ2-7	CASSFLPSGRGHEQYF	TGTGCCAGCAGTTTTCTCCCTAGCGGGAGAGGCCACGAGCAGTACTTC
NA	NA	TRBV5-1	TRBJ2-3	CASSMNPGSGTDTQYF	TGCGCCAGCAGTATGAATCCGGGGTCAGGCACAGATACGCAGTATTTT
NA	TRBD1	TRBV5-1	TRBJ2-1	CASRIGQGEQFF	TGCGCCAGCAGAATAGGACAGGGGGAGCAGTTCTTC
NA	NA	TRBV7-2	TRBJ1-3	CASSLGGQPSGNTIYF	TGTGCCAGCAGCTTAGGAGGGCAGCCTTCTGGAAACACCATATATTTT
NA	TRBD1	TRBV6-5	TRBJ1-3	CASRDRVTGNTIYF	TGTGCCAGCAGAGACAGGGTTACTGGAAACACCATATATTTT
NA	TRBD1	TRBV5-4	TRBJ1-1	CASSPGQGRIRNTEAFF	TGTGCCAGCAGCCCGGGACAGGGGAGAATAAGGAACACTGAAGCTTTCTTT
NA	NA	TRBV2	TRBJ1-2	CASHRDLNYGYTF	TGTGCCAGCCACAGGGACCTTAACTATGGCTACACCTTC
NA	NA	TRBV4-1	TRBJ2-2	CASSPSAGSGELFF	TGCGCCAGCAGCCCGAGCGCCGGGAGCGGGGAGCTGTTTTTT
NA	TRBD1	TRBV6-5	TRBJ1-2	CASSTGQGASQF	TGTGCCAGCAGTACTGGACAGGGGGCGTCCCAATTC
NA	TRBD2	TRBV5-4	TRBJ2-5	CASSQYLAGVQETQYF	TGTGCCAGCAGCCAGTACCTAGCGGGAGTCCAAGAGACCCAGTACTTC
NA	NA	TRBV6-5	TRBJ1-1	CASTRDNQNTEAFF	TGTGCCAGCACCAGGGACAATCAGAACACTGAAGCTTTCTTT
NA	NA	TRBV5-1	TRBJ2-3	CASTPGITDTQYF	TGCGCCAGCACTCCAGGGATCACAGATACGCAGTATTTT
NA	TRBD1	TRBV18	TRBJ1-1	CASSYGQGVAQRWTEAFF	TGTGCCAGCTCGTACGGACAGGGGGTCGCCCAACGATGGACTGAAGCTTTCTTT
NA	NA	TRBV9	TRBJ2-6	CASSVGSGGFSGANVLTF	TGTGCCAGCAGCGTAGGTTCTGGCGGCTTCTCTGGGGCCAACGTCCTGACTTTC
NA	NA	TRBV7-2	TRBJ1-5	CASSFDYSRGPPQHF	TGTGCCAGCAGCTTCGATTACAGCAGGGGACCGCCCCAGCATTTT
NA	NA	TRBV9	TRBJ2-3	CASSVIGRVDTQYF	TGTGCCAGCAGCGTAATTGGCCGGGTGGATACGCAGTATTTT
once	TRBD1	TRBV9	TRBJ1-2	CASSVTRTGDGYTF	TGTGCCAGCAGCGTGACTCGGACAGGGGATGGCTACACCTTC
NA	NA	TRBV3-1/TRBV3-2	TRBJ1-3	CASSYTDSGNTIYF	TGTGCCAGCAGCTACACAGACTCTGGAAACACCATATATTTT
once	NA	TRBV4-1	TRBJ1-2	CASSQVLQGDYGYTF	TGCGCCAGCAGCCAAGTACTACAGGGTGACTATGGCTACACCTTC
NA	TRBD1	TRBV27	TRBJ2-7	CASSVDRGSREQYF	TGTGCCAGCAGTGTCGACAGGGGATCCCGCGAGCAGTACTTC
NA	NA	TRBV28	TRBJ1-1	CASSTIVRGTEAFF	TGTGCCAGCAGTACCATCGTCCGGGGCACTGAAGCTTTCTTT
NA	NA	TRBV21-1	TRBJ1-5	CASSKGDREKDNNQPQHF	TGTGCCAGCAGCAAGGGGGACAGGGAGAAAGACAACAATCAGCCCCAGCATTTT
NA	NA	TRBV28	TRBJ2-5	CASSLEEGARKTQYF	TGTGCCAGCAGTTTAGAGGAGGGGGCAAGAAAGACCCAGTACTTC
NA	TRBD2	TRBV27	TRBJ2-7	CASSPGTSGGRYEQYF	TGTGCCAGCAGTCCCGGGACTAGCGGGGGGAGGTACGAGCAGTACTTC
NA	NA	TRBV5-1	TRBJ1-6	CASSSGLESYNSPLHF	TGCGCCAGCAGCTCAGGGTTGGAATCCTATAATTCACCCCTCCACTTT
NA	TRBD1	TRBV9	TRBJ1-2	CASSENPQRQGAHGYGYTF	TGTGCCAGCAGCGAGAATCCACAGAGACAGGGGGCCCATGGGTATGGCTACACCTTC
NA	NA	TRBV6-1	TRBJ2-1	CASSGLGGRTYNEQFF	TGTGCCAGCAGTGGTCTAGGAGGGAGGACCTACAATGAGCAGTTCTTC
NA	TRBD2	TRBV28	TRBJ2-5	CASSFLGGGETQYF	TGTGCCAGCAGTTTTTTGGGGGGAGGGGAGACCCAGTACTTC
NA	NA	TRBV21-1	TRBJ2-7	CASSMLWDRRRHPHEQYF	TGTGCCAGCAGCATGTTGTGGGACAGGCGCCGCCACCCCCACGAGCAGTACTTC
NA	NA	TRBV21-1	TRBJ1-5	CASSSSRDRGQSNQPQHF	TGTGCCAGCAGCTCGTCCCGGGACAGGGGGCAAAGCAATCAGCCCCAGCATTTT
NA	NA	TRBV11-2	TRBJ2-1	CASSPLRTTTRRVNEQFF	TGTGCCAGCAGCCCCCTTAGGACCACCACACGGCGGGTCAATGAGCAGTTCTTC
few	TRBD1	TRBV28	TRBJ1-5	CASSSDRVGQPQHF	TGTGCCAGCAGTTCGGACAGGGTGGGCCAGCCCCAGCATTTT
NA	NA	TRBV28	TRBJ1-6	CASSLNSVRVSPLHF	TGTGCCAGCAGTTTAAATTCGGTTCGGGTTTCACCCCTCCACTTT
NA	TRBD1	TRBV4-1	TRBJ1-5	CASSQVQGDQPQHF	TGCGCCAGCAGCCAAGTTCAGGGGGATCAGCCCCAGCATTTT
NA	NA	TRBV11-3	TRBJ2-5	CASSLGGQAETQYF	TGTGCCAGCAGCCTCGGGGGGCAGGCGGAGACCCAGTACTTC